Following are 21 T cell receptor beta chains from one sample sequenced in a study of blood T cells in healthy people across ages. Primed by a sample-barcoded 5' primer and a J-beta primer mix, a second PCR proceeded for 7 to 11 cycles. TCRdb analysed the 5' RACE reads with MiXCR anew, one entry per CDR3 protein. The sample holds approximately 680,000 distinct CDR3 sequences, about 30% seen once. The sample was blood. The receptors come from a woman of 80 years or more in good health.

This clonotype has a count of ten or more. CDR3 coding DNA: TGCAGCGGAAAGACTAGCGGGGGAGAGACCCAGTACTTC. Protein product: CSGKTSGGETQYF. The chain uses TRBV29-1 and TRBJ2-5, with 12 bases fitting TRBD2. Germline trimming cut 7 bases from V and 4 bases from J; bases unmatched to any gene: 4. The CDR3 length is 13 residues. Germline V gene data show CDR1 as SQVTM and CDR2 as ANQGSEA. Variable domain in full (rest from reference TRBV29-1 and TRBJ2-5): SAVISQKPSRDICQRGTSLTIQCQVDSQVTMMFWYRQQPGQSLTLIATANQGSEATYESGFVIDKFPISRPNLTFSTLTVSNMSPEDSSIYLCSGKTSGGETQYFGPGTRLLVL.

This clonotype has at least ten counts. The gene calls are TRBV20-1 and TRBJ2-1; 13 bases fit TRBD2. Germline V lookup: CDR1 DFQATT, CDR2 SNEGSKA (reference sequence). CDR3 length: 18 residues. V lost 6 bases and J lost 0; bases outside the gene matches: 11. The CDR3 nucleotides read TGCAGTGCAGACCCGGGACTAGCGGGGTTGAGCTCCTACAATGAGCAGTTCTTC. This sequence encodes CSADPGLAGLSSYNEQFF.

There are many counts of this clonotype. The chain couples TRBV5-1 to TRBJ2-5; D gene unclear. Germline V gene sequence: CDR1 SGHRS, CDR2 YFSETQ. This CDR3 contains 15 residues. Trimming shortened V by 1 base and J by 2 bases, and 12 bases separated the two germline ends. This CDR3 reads CASSLTIQPQETQYF. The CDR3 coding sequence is TGCGCCAGCAGCTTGACTATCCAGCCTCAAGAGACCCAGTACTTC.

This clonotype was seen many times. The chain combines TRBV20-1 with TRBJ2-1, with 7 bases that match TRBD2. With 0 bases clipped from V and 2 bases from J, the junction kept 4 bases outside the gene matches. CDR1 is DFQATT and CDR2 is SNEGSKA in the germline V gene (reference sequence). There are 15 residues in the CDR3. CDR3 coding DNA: TGCAGTGCTAGAGATCTGGCGGGAGCCTACAATGAGCAGTTCTTC. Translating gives CSARDLAGAYNEQFF.

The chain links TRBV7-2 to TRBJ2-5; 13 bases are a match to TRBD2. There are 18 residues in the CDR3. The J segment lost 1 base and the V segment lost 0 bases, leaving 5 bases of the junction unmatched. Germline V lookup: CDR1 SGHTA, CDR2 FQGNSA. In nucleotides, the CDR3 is TGTGCCAGCAGCTTAGCTGGACTAGCGGGGGCCTCCCAAGAGACCCAGTACTTC. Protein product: CASSLAGLAGASQETQYF.

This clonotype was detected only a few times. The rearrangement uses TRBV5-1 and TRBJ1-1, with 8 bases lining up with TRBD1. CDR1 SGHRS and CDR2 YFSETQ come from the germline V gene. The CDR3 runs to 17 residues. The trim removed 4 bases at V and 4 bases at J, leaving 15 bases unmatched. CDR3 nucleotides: TGCGCCAGCAGCACCGGGACAGGATTTGGGGTGAGCACTGAAGCTTTCTTT. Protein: CASSTGTGFGVSTEAFF. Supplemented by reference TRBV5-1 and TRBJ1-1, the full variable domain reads KAGVTQTPRYLIKTRGQQVTLSCSPISGHRSVSWYQQTPGQGLQFLFEYFSETQRNKGNFPGRFSGRQFSNSRSEMNVSTLELGDSALYLCASSTGTGFGVSTEAFFGQGTRLTVV.

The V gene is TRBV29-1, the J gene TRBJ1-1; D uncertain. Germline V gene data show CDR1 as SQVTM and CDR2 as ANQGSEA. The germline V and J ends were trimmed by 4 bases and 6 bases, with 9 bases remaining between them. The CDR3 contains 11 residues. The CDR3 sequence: CSVVDHPEAFF. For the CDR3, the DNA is TGCAGCGTTGTGGACCACCCTGAAGCTTTCTTT.

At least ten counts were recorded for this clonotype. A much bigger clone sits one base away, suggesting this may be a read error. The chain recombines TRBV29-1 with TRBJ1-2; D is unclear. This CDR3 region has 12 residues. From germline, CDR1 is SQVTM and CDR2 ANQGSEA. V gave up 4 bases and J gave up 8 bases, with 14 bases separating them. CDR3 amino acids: CSVGADSRGYTF. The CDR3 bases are TGCAGCGTTGGGGCAGATAGTCGGGGCTACACCTTC.

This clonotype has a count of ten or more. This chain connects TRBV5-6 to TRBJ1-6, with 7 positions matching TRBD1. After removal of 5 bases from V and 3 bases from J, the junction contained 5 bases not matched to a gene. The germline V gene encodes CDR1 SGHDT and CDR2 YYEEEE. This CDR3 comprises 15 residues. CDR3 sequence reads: CASSLTGVYNSPLHF. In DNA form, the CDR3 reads TGTGCCAGCAGTCTTACAGGGGTCTATAATTCACCCCTCCACTTT.

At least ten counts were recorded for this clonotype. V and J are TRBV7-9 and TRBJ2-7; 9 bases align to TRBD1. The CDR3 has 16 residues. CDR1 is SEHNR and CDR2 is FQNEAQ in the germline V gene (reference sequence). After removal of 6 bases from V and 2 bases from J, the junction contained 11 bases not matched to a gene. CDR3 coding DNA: TGTGCCAGCAGGATGCCGGGGACAGGGCTCCCCTACGAGCAGTACTTC. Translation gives CASRMPGTGLPYEQYF.

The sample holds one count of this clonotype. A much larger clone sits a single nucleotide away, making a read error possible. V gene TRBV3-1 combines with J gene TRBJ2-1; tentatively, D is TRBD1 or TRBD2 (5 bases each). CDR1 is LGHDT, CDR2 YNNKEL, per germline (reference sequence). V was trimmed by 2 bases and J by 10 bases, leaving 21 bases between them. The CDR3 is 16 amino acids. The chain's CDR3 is CASSQMRGASSYEQFF. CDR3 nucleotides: TGTGCCAGCAGCCAAATGCGAGGGGCCAGCTCCTACGAGCAGTTCTTC.

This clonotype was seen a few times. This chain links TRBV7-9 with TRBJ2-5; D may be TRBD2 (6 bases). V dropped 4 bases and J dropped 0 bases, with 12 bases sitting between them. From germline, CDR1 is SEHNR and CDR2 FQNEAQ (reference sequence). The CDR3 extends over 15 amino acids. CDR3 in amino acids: CASSSSREYQETQYF. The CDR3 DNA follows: TGTGCCAGCAGCTCATCCCGGGAGTACCAAGAGACCCAGTACTTC.

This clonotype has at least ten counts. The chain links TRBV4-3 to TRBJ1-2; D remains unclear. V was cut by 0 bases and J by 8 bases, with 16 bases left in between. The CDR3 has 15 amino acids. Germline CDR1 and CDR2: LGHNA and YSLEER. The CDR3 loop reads CASSQDFFVAGGYTF. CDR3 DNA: TGCGCCAGCAGCCAAGACTTCTTTGTGGCGGGAGGCTACACCTTC.

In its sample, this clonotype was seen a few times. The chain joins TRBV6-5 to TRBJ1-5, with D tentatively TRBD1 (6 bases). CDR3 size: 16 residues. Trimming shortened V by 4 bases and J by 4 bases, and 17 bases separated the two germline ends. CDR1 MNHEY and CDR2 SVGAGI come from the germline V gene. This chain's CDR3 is CASSWRPDRLNQPQHF. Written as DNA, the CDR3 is TGTGCCAGCAGTTGGCGCCCAGACAGGTTGAATCAGCCCCAGCATTTT.

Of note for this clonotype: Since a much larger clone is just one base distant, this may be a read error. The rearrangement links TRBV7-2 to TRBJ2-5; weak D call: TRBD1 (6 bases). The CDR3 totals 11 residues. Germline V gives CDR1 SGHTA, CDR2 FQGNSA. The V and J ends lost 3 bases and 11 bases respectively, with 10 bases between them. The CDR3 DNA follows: TGTGCCAGCAGCTTTACAGGGCCGCAGTACTTC. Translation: CASSFTGPQYF.

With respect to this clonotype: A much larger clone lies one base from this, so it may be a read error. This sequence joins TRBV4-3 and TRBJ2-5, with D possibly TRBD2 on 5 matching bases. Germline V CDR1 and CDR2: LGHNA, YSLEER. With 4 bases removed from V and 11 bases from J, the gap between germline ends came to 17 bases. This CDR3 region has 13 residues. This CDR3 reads CASSPNGINEQYF. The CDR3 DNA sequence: TGCGCCAGCAGCCCGAACGGGATTAATGAGCAGTACTTC.

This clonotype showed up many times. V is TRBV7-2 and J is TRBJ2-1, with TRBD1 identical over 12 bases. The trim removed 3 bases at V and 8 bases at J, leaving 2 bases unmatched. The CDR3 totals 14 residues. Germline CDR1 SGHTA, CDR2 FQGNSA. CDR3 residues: CASSFGDRGHEQFF. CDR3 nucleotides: TGTGCCAGCAGCTTTGGGGACAGGGGGCATGAGCAGTTCTTC.

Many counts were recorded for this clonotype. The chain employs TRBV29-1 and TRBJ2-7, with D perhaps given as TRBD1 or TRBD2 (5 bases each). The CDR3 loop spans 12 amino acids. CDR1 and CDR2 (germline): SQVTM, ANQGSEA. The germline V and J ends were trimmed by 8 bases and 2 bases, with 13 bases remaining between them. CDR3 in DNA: TGCAGCATACGGGACGGAGCCTACGAGCAGTACTTC. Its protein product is CSIRDGAYEQYF.

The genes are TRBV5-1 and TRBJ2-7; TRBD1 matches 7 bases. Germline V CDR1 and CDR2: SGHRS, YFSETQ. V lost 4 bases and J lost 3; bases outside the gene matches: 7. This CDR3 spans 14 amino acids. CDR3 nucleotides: TGCGCCAGCAGCATAACCACAGGGGTCTACGAGCAGTACTTC. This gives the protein CASSITTGVYEQYF. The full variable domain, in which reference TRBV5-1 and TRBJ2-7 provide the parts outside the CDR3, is KAGVTQTPRYLIKTRGQQVTLSCSPISGHRSVSWYQQTPGQGLQFLFEYFSETQRNKGNFPGRFSGRQFSNSRSEMNVSTLELGDSALYLCASSITTGVYEQYFGPGTRLTVT.

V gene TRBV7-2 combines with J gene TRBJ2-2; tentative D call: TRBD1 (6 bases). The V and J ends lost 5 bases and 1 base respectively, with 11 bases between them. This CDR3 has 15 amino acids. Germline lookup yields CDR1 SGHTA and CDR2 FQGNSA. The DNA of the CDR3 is TGTGCCAGCAGCCTGTCAGGGGTGAACACCGGGGAGCTGTTTTTT. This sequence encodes CASSLSGVNTGELFF.

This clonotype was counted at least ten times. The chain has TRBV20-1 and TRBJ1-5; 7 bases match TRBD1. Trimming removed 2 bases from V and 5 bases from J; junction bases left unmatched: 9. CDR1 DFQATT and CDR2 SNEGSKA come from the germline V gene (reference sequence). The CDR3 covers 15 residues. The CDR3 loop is CSARPTGNRYQPQHF. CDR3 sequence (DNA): TGCAGTGCTAGACCGACAGGGAATAGATATCAGCCCCAGCATTTT.